This T cell receptor (beta chain) is from a study of cytomegalovirus exposure and HLA in healthy donors. The PCR employed 60 Vbeta primers together with 13 Jbeta primers. Repertoires were generated with immunoSEQ multiplex PCR, while TCRdb's copy carries only in-frame clones and drops some. The sample has over 80,000 clones, around 75% seen once; the top ten hold about 3%. Note on this clone: Its antigen is undetermined.

The CDR3 consists of 15 residues. Trimming removed 6 bases from V and 0 bases from J, with 12 bases in between. Germline CDR1 reads MNHNS; CDR2 reads SASEGT. Study-wide results and caveats: It was reported that TCR beta sequences correctly inferred the HLA-A and HLA-B alleles for most subjects. Researchers counted around 150 TCR beta chains as cytomegalovirus-associated. TCR beta V- and J-gene trimming, according to a later analysis, was linked to a missense DCLRE1C variant. Per a later analysis, roughly 17,000 TCR beta sequences showed association with HLA alleles at 0.05 false discovery rate.

The receptor comes from a man aged 35 to 55 in good health and CMV-seronegative. The chain joins TRBV6-1 to TRBJ1-3; a possible D gene is TRBD1 (5 bases). The sample taken for sequencing was PBMCs. The CDR3 coding sequence is TGTGCCAGCAGCGGGGGTCGGTCCTCTGGAAACACCATATATTTT. The encoded protein is CASSGGRSSGNTIYF.